This T cell receptor beta chain was recorded in a study of tumor-infiltrating lymphocytes in primary liver carcinoma. About the research overall: Tumor lesions were T1-T3 N0M0 and spanned roughly 4.2 to 11 cm. Notes on the study in general: Tumor-adjacent and tumor-blood pairs shared less of their repertoires than tumor region pairs shared. Tumor top-250-clone fraction significantly exceeded that of blood (p = 0.039).

Comments on this clonotype: What it binds is not known.

This CDR3 has 16 amino acids. Germline assignment: CDR1 MDHEN and CDR2 SYDVKM. After removal of 8 bases from V and 5 bases from J, the junction contained 13 bases not matched to a gene. It was unsorted whole blood that yielded blood RNA, and germline DNA was also extracted. Patients in the cohort were treatment-naive and living with chronic HBV infection. TCR beta cDNA was prepared out of roughly 450 ng total RNA by means of a constant-region primer. For TCR beta, libraries were produced by three nested multiplex PCR rounds using slightly modified ARM-PCR. Amplification in the first two PCR rounds was performed using TRBV1-TRBV30 forward primers and a C-beta reverse primer for approximately 10 cycles each. A single record per CDR3 protein comes from TCRdb applying MiXCR to the multiplex PCR reads. In the table there are roughly 180,000 distinct CDR3 sequences, about 55% of which are singletons.

Sequenced: peripheral blood. The clonotype was recovered from a man between 40 and 49 years old with primary liver carcinoma and hepatitis B virus infection. The rearrangement joins TRBV28 to TRBJ2-1; 9 nucleotides line up with TRBD2. The CDR3 loop reads CASAGSAAGGDNEQFF. The CDR3 region has the DNA TGTGCCAGCGCGGGGTCCGCCGCGGGGGGGGACAATGAGCAGTTCTTC.